Presented here are 3 T cell receptor beta chains from one specimen sequenced in a study of post-analysis software for immune sequencing data. Study-wide results and caveats: About five TRBV segments were more frequent in patients than controls; TRBV5-6, TRBV5-1 and TRBV20-1 belonged to this group.

Which antigens these TCRs recognize remains unknown. Unique molecular identifiers featured in each of the TCR beta cDNA libraries. TCRdb re-called the PCR reads with MiXCR, one entry per CDR3 protein. The sample records hundreds of thousands of distinct CDR3 sequences, about 44% being singletons. The sample taken for sequencing was blood. The source of these receptors is a girl between 10 and 17 years old with multiple sclerosis.

This clonotype occurred a few times. The chain has TRBV20-1 and TRBJ2-1, with D perhaps being TRBD1 or TRBD2 (6 bases each). There are 14 residues in the CDR3. Germline lookup yields CDR1 DFQATT and CDR2 SNEGSKA (reference sequence). V was clipped by 7 bases and J by 6 bases, with 19 bases between them. The CDR3 is CSVGGFGRGNEQFF. The DNA of the CDR3 is TGCAGTGTCGGGGGCTTCGGTCGGGGCAATGAGCAGTTCTTC.

This clonotype was seen a single time. The chain employs TRBV5-1 and TRBJ2-5; 10 positions match TRBD1. The last part of the DNA fits TRBJ2-7 better; the J call may be wrong. Looked up from germline, CDR1 is SGHRS and CDR2 is YFSETQ. The CDR3 spans 14 residues. CDR3 coding DNA: TGCGCCAGCAGCCCAGACAGGGGGCGCCGCGAGCAGTACTTC. It specifies CASSPDRGRREQYF.

The chain has TRBV5-1 and TRBJ2-3, with 7 bases identical to TRBD1. The CDR3 has 16 residues. V was pared by 3 bases and J by 2 bases, with 9 bases of the junction left unmatched. CDR1 is SGHRS and CDR2 is YFSETQ in the germline V gene. DNA of the CDR3: TGCGCCAGCAGCTCCCCACCCGACAGGGACACAGATACGCAGTATTTT. Translating gives CASSSPPDRDTDTQYF.